The 18 T cell receptor beta chains listed next were all sequenced from one sample in a study of cytomegalovirus exposure and HLA in healthy donors. The PCR was carried out with 60 Vbeta primers and 13 Jbeta primers. The method was immunoSEQ multiplex PCR; TCRdb's version includes in-frame clones alone and lacks a portion of them. The data contain 150,000 to 200,000 clones, around 79% of them singletons. Sequenced: PBMCs. All receptors come from a woman aged 30 to 39 in good health and CMV-seropositive.

This rearrangement joins TRBV5-4 to TRBJ1-2; TRBD1 might be the D (5 bases). The V and J ends lost 2 bases and 4 bases respectively, with 9 bases between them. CDR1 is SGHNT, CDR2 YYREEE, per germline (reference sequence). CDR3 length: 13 amino acids. As DNA, the CDR3 is TGTGCCAGCAGCTTCGGGGGGACCTATGGCTACACCTTC. It translates to CASSFGGTYGYTF.

The rearrangement links TRBV6-5 to TRBJ1-2; no clear D gene. Germline assignment: CDR1 MNHEY and CDR2 SVGAGI. CDR3 length equals 12 residues. Trimming cost V 4 bases and J 3 bases, with 6 bases left between them. CDR3 amino acids: CASSSSYYGYTF. Written as DNA, the CDR3 is TGTGCCAGCAGTTCCTCCTACTATGGCTACACCTTC.

This rearrangement joins TRBV19 to TRBJ1-1; perhaps TRBD1 as D (6 bases). From germline, CDR1 is LNHDA and CDR2 SQIVND (reference sequence). The CDR3 is made up of 14 amino acids. Trimming shortened V by 6 bases and J by 1 base, and 12 bases separated the two germline ends. The CDR3 loop is CASRKPRGNTEAFF. CDR3 nucleotide sequence: TGTGCCAGTAGAAAACCCAGGGGGAACACTGAAGCTTTCTTT.

The chain employs TRBV7-2 and TRBJ2-7; weak D call: TRBD2 (5 bases). The CDR3 is 13 residues long. The V end was cut by 3 bases, the J end by 6 bases, with 12 bases between. The germline V gene encodes CDR1 SGHTA and CDR2 FQGNSA. CDR3 region: CASSLARRGEQYF. The DNA of the CDR3 is TGTGCCAGCAGCTTGGCCCGCCGGGGCGAGCAGTACTTC.

V gene TRBV15 combines with J gene TRBJ1-5; D is uncertain. Germline V gene lookup returns CDR1 LNHNV and CDR2 YYDKDF (reference sequence). The CDR3 spans 15 residues. V lost 3 bases, J lost 2 bases, and 11 bases lay in between. The CDR3 DNA follows: TGTGCCACCAGCAGTACAGCACCGGGCAATCAGCCCCAGCATTTT. Protein sequence: CATSSTAPGNQPQHF.

The CDR3 loop is CATSRDRGEQYF. In DNA form, the CDR3 reads TGTGCCACCAGCAGAGACAGGGGCGAGCAGTACTTC. The chain recombines TRBV15 with TRBJ2-7; maybe TRBD1 (6 bases). CDR1 and CDR2 (germline): LNHNV, YYDKDF (reference sequence). This CDR3 spans 12 amino acids. V was shortened by 0 bases and J by 6 bases, with 6 bases between the two germline ends.

The rearrangement links TRBV4-1 to TRBJ1-1, with D tentatively TRBD1 (6 bases). Per germline, CDR1 MGHRA and CDR2 YSYEKL. V was cut by 0 bases and J by 7 bases, with 12 bases left in between. The CDR3 runs to 14 residues. The DNA for the CDR3 is TGCGCCAGCAGCCAAGATCGAGGGGGAGTTGAAGCTTTCTTT. It translates to CASSQDRGGVEAFF.

The chain carries TRBV4-3 and TRBJ1-2, with a weak D call TRBD1 (6 bases). Germline lookup yields CDR1 LGHNA and CDR2 YSLEER. V gave up 0 bases and J gave up 6 bases, with 20 bases separating them. The CDR3 runs to 17 residues. CDR3 loop: CASSQEVGGAFENGYTF. The CDR3 DNA is TGCGCCAGCAGCCAAGAGGTTGGGGGGGCGTTTGAGAATGGCTACACCTTC.

V gene TRBV2 combines with J gene TRBJ1-5; maybe TRBD1 (6 bases). Trimming stripped 6 bases from V and 12 bases from J, with 18 bases between. CDR1 and CDR2 (germline): SNHLY, FYNNEI. This CDR3 comprises 13 residues. The CDR3 is CASSALVDSLQHF. The CDR3 DNA reads TGTGCCAGCAGCGCCCTCGTGGACAGCCTCCAGCATTTT.

The chain carries TRBV5-6 and TRBJ1-4, with a weak D call TRBD1 (6 bases). Trimming cost V 4 bases and J 5 bases, with 15 bases left between them. CDR1 SGHDT and CDR2 YYEEEE come from the germline V gene. CDR3 length: 15 residues. CDR3 sequence reads: CASSGETGLNEKLFF. The CDR3 DNA reads TGTGCCAGCAGCGGGGAGACAGGACTGAATGAAAAACTGTTTTTT.

The chain combines TRBV19 with TRBJ1-1; D may be TRBD1 (6 bases). This CDR3 is built from 18 residues. Germline loops: CDR1 LNHDA, CDR2 SQIVND (reference sequence). The V gene lost 6 bases and the J gene lost 3 bases, with 26 bases spanning the gap. The CDR3 reads CASRPGAIRDRGDTEAFF. The CDR3 DNA sequence: TGTGCCAGTAGGCCAGGGGCTATAAGGGACCGAGGGGACACTGAAGCTTTCTTT.

The chain uses TRBV9 and TRBJ2-3; D gene ambiguous. The CDR3 consists of 15 residues. Germline-derived CDR1 and CDR2 are SGDLS and YYNGEE. With 0 bases removed from V and 3 bases from J, the gap between germline ends came to 11 bases. CDR3 residues: CASSVGNMETDTQYF. CDR3 coding DNA: TGTGCCAGCAGCGTAGGAAACATGGAGACAGATACGCAGTATTTT.

The chain employs TRBV6-6 and TRBJ1-3; TRBD1 matches at 8 bases. Trimming took 6 bases from V and 6 from J; bases not matched to a gene: 7. Germline V gene sequence: CDR1 MNHNY, CDR2 SVGAGI (reference sequence). This CDR3 contains 14 residues. CDR3 bases: TGTGCCAGCAGCCCGGACAGGGCTGCAAACACCATATATTTT. As protein: CASSPDRAANTIYF.

The chain joins TRBV18 to TRBJ2-7; TRBD1 aligns across 8 bases. V was clipped by 5 bases and J by 0 bases; unmatched bases: 3. This CDR3 is built from 14 residues. Germline V CDR1 and CDR2: KGHSH, LQKENI. The CDR3 region is CASSTDRASYEQYF. The CDR3 DNA sequence: TGTGCCAGCTCAACGGACAGGGCCTCCTACGAGCAGTACTTC.

The CDR3 nucleotides are TGTGCCAGCAGCTCCGAGGGGAACACTGAAGCTTTCTTT. Amino acid sequence: CASSSEGNTEAFF. V is TRBV11-3 and J is TRBJ1-1, with D hard to call. Trimming pared 4 bases from V and 1 base from J, leaving 7 bases between. Germline V gives CDR1 SGHNT, CDR2 YENEEA. The CDR3 runs to 13 residues.

CDR3 loop: CASSWSSRPGNTIYF. DNA for the CDR3: TGTGCCAGCAGCTGGTCATCTAGGCCTGGAAACACCATATATTTT. This chain connects TRBV11-2 to TRBJ1-3; D is undetermined. The CDR3 consists of 15 residues. V gave up 4 bases and J gave up 2 bases, with 12 bases separating them. CDR1 and CDR2 (germline): SGHAT, FQNNGV. The full variable domain, rest sourced from reference TRBV11-2 and TRBJ1-3, is EAGVAQSPRYKIIEKRQSVAFWCNPISGHATLYWYQQILGQGPKLLIQFQNNGVVDDSQLPKDRFSAERLKGVDSTLKIQPAKLEDSAVYLCASSWSSRPGNTIYFGEGSWLTVV.

The rearrangement joins TRBV4-2 to TRBJ1-3, with D perhaps TRBD1 (5 bases). This CDR3 has 14 residues. The germline CDR1 and CDR2 sequences are LGHNA and YNFKEQ. Between the trimmed V and J ends, which lost 3 bases and 10 bases, there was a span of 16 bases. The CDR3 nucleotides are TGTGCCAGCAGCCAGGGGCGGCCCGGCTGGACCATATATTTT. Translating it yields CASSQGRPGWTIYF.

V usage is TRBV28 and J usage is TRBJ2-1; 9 bases are shared with TRBD1. Trimming removed 6 bases from V and 1 base from J; junction bases left unmatched: 13. The CDR3 extends over 18 amino acids. CDR1 and CDR2 (germline): MDHEN, SYDVKM. The DNA of the CDR3 is TGTGCCAGCAGAGCCGGGACAGGGAAGTTGAGGTCCTACAATGAGCAGTTCTTC. Amino acids: CASRAGTGKLRSYNEQFF. The complete variable domain, with remaining parts taken from reference TRBV28 and TRBJ2-1, reads DVKVTQSSRYLVKRTGEKVFLECVQDMDHENMFWYRQDPGLGLRLIYFSYDVKMKEKGDIPEGYSVSREKKERFSLILESASTNQTSMYLCASRAGTGKLRSYNEQFFGPGTRLTVL.